The TCR beta chain described here comes from a study of response to subunit inactivated influenza vaccine. This clonotype was recorded a few times. The ends lost 5 bases at V and 5 bases at J; junction bases unmatched: 6. CDR3 length equals 14 residues. TCRdb re-called the RT-PCR reads through MiXCR, storing one row per CDR3 protein. The sample carries a few hundred thousand distinct CDR3 sequences, about 11% recorded once. These same data were also listed under a study on T cells expressing NK-cell markers. That source adds: What made the TCR beta cDNA was 5'RACE template switching with UMIs. Among CD8+ T cells from several donors, dominant NKG2C+ clonotypes accounted for roughly 1.0-7.0%. Topping the CD3+CD56-NKG2C+ fraction as well were these clonotypes, in several donors.

This chain joins TRBV12-3 or TRBV12-4 and TRBJ2-5; 9 nucleotides match TRBD2. The sequencing here drew on PBMCs from blood, taken on the day of vaccination. The receptor was derived from a man in his fifties who received an inactivated influenza vaccine. CDR3 protein: CASSTGTSLETQYF. The CDR3 bases are TGTGCCAGCAGTACCGGGACTAGCTTGGAGACCCAGTACTTC.